This T cell receptor (beta chain) was sequenced during a study of shared clonotypes between healthy human individuals. Genomic DNA of each subset was evenly split across several immunoSEQ plates. Measured with immunoSEQ multiplex PCR; TCRdb has only the in-frame clones, and not every one. Found here are 550,000 to 750,000 clones, about 90% of them singletons; the top ten hold approximately 24%. For this clone: Its antigen is still unknown.

Naive CD8 cells lacked CD45RO and underwent positive selection for CCR7, leaving out terminally differentiated effector memory CD45RA+ cells. Findings and limits, study-wide: Roughly 5% was the fraction of naive CD4 clonotypes found shared across a handful of donors.

The receptor was derived from a man aged 30-40 years in good health. Source material: naive CD8+ T cells sorted from blood.

CDR3 in amino acids: CATSRGSGLYEQYF. CDR3 in DNA: TGTGCCACCAGCAGAGGATCGGGACTCTACGAGCAGTACTTC. V is TRBV15 and J is TRBJ2-7, with a tentative D call TRBD2 (6 bases). The length of the CDR3 is 14 residues. Germline loops: CDR1 LNHNV, CDR2 YYDKDF (reference sequence). Between the trimmed V and J ends, which lost 1 base and 3 bases, there was a span of 10 bases.